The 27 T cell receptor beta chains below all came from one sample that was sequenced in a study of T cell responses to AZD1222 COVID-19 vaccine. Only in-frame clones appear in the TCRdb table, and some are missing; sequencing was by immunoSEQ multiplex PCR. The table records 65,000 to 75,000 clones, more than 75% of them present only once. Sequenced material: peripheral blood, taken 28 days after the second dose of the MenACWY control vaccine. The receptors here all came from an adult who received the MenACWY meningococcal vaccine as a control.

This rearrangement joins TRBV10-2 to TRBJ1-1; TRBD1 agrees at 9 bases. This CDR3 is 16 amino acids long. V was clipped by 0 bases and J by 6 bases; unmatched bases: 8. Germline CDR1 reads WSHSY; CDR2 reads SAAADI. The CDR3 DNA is TGCGCCAGCAGTGAGTCGTGGGGACAGGGCCGGGCTGAAGCTTTCTTT. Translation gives CASSESWGQGRAEAFF.

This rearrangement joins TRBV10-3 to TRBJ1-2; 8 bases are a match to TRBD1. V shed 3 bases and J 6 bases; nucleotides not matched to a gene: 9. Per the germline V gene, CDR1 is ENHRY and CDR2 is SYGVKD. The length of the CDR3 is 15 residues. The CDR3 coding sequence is TGTGCCATCAGTGAAGGGCAGGGGGCGATGAATGGCTACACCTTC. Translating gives CAISEGQGAMNGYTF.

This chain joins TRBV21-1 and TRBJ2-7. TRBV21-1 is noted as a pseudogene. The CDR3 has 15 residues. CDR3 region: CASSKKRLTFDEQYF. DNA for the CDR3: TGTGCCAGCAGCAAAAAAAGGCTAACATTCGACGAGCAGTACTTC.

CDR3 loop: CASSLSGGTNEKLFF. Here the CDR3 DNA reads TGTGCCAGCAGTTTAAGCGGGGGAACTAATGAAAAACTGTTTTTT. V is TRBV28 and J is TRBJ1-4, with a possible D match to TRBD1 (5 bases). Trimming left V 2 bases short and J 1 base short, with 8 bases between. Germline V gene data show CDR1 as MDHEN and CDR2 as SYDVKM. The CDR3 covers 15 residues.

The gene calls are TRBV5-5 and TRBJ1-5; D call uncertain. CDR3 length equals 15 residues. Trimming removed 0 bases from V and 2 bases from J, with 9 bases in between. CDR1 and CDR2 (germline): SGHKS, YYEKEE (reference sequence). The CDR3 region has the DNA TGTGCCAGCAGCTTGGACCTCCGTGGCAATCAGCCCCAGCATTTT. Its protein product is CASSLDLRGNQPQHF.

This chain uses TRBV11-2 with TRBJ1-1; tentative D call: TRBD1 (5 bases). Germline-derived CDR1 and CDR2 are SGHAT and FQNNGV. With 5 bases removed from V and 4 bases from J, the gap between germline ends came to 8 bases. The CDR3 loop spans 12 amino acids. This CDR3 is CASSRQFTEAFF. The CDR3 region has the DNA TGTGCCAGCAGCCGACAGTTCACTGAAGCTTTCTTT.

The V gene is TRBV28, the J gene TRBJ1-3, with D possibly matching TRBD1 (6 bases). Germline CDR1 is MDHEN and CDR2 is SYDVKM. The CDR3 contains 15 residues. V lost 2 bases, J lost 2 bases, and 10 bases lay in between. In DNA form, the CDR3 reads TGTGCCAGCAGTTTACGGGGGGCCCCTGGAAACACCATATATTTT. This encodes CASSLRGAPGNTIYF.

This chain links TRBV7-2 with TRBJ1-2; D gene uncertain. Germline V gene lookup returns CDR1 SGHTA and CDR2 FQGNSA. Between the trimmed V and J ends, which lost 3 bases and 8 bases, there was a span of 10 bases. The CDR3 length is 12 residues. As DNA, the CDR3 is TGTGCCAGCAGCTTTGAGTATGGCGGCTACACCTTC. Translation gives CASSFEYGGYTF.

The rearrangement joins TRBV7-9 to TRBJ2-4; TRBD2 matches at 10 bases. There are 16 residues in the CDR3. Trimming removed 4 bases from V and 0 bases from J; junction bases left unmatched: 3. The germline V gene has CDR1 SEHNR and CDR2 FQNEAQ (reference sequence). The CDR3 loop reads CASSSRLAGAKNIQYF. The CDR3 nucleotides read TGTGCCAGCAGCTCCCGACTAGCGGGAGCCAAAAACATTCAGTACTTC. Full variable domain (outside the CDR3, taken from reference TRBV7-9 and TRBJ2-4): DTGVSQNPRHKITKRGQNVTFRCDPISEHNRLYWYRQTLGQGPEFLTYFQNEAQLEKSRLLSDRFSAERPKGSFSTLEIQRTEQGDSAMYLCASSSRLAGAKNIQYFGAGTRLSVL.

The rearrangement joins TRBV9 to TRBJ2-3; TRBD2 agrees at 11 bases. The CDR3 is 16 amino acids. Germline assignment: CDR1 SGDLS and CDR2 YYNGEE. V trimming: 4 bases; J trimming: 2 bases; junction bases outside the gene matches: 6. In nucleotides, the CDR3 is TGTGCCAGCAGCCCTAGCGGGAGGCTACCCACAGATACGCAGTATTTT. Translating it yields CASSPSGRLPTDTQYF.

The CDR3 loop reads CASSLAGYYNEQFF. DNA for the CDR3: TGTGCCAGCAGCTTAGCGGGGTATTACAATGAGCAGTTCTTC. The chain joins TRBV11-2 to TRBJ2-1, with D possibly being TRBD2 (5 bases). The V end lost 1 base, the J end lost 4 bases, and 8 bases lay between the germline ends. The CDR3 extends over 14 amino acids. Germline V gene sequence: CDR1 SGHAT, CDR2 FQNNGV.

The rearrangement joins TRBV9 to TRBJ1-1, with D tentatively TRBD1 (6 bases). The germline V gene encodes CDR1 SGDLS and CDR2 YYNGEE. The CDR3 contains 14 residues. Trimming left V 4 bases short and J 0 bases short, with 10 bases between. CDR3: CASSRGVMNTEAFF. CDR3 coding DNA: TGTGCCAGCAGCAGGGGGGTTATGAACACTGAAGCTTTCTTT.

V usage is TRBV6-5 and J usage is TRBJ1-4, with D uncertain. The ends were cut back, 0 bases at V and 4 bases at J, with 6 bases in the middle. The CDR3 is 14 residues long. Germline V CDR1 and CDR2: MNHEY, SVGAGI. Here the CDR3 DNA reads TGTGCCAGCAGTTACTCGTGGGGTAATGAAAAACTGTTTTTT. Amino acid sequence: CASSYSWGNEKLFF.

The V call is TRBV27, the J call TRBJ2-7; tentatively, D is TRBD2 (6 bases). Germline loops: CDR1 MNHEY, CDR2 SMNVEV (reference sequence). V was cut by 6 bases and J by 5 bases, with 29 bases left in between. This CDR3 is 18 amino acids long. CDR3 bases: TGTGCCAGCAGCCGACTATGGGACTCCGTTAACATCGGGGACGAGCAGTACTTC. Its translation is CASSRLWDSVNIGDEQYF.

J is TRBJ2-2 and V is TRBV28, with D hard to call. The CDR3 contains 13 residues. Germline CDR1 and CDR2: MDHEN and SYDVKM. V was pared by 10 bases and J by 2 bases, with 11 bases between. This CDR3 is CAIGRSNTGELFF. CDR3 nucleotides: TGTGCCATCGGGCGGTCCAACACCGGGGAGCTGTTTTTT.

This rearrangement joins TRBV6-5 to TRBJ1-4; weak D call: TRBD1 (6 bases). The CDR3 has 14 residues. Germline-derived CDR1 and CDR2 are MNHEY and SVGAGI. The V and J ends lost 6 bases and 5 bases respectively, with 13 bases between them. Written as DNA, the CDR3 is TGTGCCAGCAGACCCGACAGGTGGAATGAAAAACTGTTTTTT. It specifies CASRPDRWNEKLFF.

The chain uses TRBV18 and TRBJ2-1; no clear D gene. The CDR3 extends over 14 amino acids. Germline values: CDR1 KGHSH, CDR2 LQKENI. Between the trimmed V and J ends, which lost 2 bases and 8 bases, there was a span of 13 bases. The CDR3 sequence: CASSPWQDFDEQFF. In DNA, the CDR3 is TGTGCCAGCTCACCATGGCAGGATTTTGATGAGCAGTTCTTC.

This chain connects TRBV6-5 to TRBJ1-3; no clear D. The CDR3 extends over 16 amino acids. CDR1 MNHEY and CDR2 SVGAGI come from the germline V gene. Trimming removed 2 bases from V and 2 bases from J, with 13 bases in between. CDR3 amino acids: CASSYDPNLTGNTIYF. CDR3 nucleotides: TGTGCCAGCAGTTACGATCCGAATCTTACTGGAAACACCATATATTTT.

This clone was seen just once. The CDR3 DNA follows: TGTGCCAGCAGCTTGGAGGGACAGGGCGATGAGCAGTTCTTC. Translated: CASSLEGQGDEQFF. The chain is built from TRBV5-5 and TRBJ2-1; 9 nucleotides match TRBD1. CDR1 SGHKS and CDR2 YYEKEE come from the germline V gene (reference sequence). Trimming cost V 0 bases and J 8 bases; bases outside gene matches: 3. The CDR3 consists of 14 residues.

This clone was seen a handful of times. CDR3: CATSTGASYNEQFF. CDR3 bases: TGTGCCACTTCGACAGGGGCATCCTACAATGAGCAGTTCTTC. The chain employs TRBV24-1 and TRBJ2-1; 8 nucleotides align to TRBD1. V dropped 10 bases and J dropped 1; count of bases not matched to a gene: 5. CDR1 and CDR2 (germline): KGHDR, SFDVKD. CDR3 length: 14 amino acids.

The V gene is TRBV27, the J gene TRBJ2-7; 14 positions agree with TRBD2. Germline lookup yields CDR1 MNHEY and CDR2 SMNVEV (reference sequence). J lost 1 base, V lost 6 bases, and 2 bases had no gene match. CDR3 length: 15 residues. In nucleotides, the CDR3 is TGTGCCAGCAGAGGACTAGCGGGGGGTTCCTACGAGCAGTACTTC. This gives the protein CASRGLAGGSYEQYF.

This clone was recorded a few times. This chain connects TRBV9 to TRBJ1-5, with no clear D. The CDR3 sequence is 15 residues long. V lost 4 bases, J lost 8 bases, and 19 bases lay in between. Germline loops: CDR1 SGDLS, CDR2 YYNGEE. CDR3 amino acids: CASSPDWALFEPQHF. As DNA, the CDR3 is TGTGCCAGCAGCCCAGACTGGGCCTTGTTCGAGCCCCAGCATTTT.

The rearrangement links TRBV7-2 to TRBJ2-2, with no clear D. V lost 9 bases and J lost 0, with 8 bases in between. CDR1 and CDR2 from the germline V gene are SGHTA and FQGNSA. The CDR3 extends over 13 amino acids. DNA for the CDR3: TGTGCCAGTGAAAGAACGAACACCGGGGAGCTGTTTTTT. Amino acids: CASERTNTGELFF.

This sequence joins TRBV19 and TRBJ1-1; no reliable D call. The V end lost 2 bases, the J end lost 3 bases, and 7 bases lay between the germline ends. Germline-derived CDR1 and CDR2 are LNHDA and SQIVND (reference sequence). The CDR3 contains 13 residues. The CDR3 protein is CASSIQADTEAFF. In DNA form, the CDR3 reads TGTGCCAGTAGTATACAGGCGGACACTGAAGCTTTCTTT.

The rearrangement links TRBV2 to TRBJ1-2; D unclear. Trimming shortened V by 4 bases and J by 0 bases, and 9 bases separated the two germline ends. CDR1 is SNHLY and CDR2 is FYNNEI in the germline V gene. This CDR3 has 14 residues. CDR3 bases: TGTGCCAGCAGTGGGATGACGGCTAACTATGGCTACACCTTC. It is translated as CASSGMTANYGYTF.

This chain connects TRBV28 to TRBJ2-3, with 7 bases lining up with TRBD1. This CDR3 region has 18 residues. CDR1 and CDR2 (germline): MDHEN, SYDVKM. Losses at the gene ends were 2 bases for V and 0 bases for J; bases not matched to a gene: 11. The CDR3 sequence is CASSLLSIKDRSTDTQYF. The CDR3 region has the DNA TGTGCCAGCAGTTTACTAAGTATCAAGGACAGGAGCACAGATACGCAGTATTTT.

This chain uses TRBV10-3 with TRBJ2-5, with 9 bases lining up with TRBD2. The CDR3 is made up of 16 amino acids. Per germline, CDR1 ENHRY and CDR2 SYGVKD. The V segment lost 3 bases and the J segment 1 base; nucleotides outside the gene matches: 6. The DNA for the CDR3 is TGTGCCATCAGTGAACAGGGAGCGGGGGGCCAAGAGACCCAGTACTTC. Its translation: CAISEQGAGGQETQYF.